These 9 T cell receptor beta chains originate from one sample sequenced in a study of cytomegalovirus exposure and HLA in healthy donors. The PCR was carried out with 60 Vbeta primers and 13 Jbeta primers. The protocol was immunoSEQ multiplex PCR, while the TCRdb copy is restricted to in-frame clones and leaves out a portion. The table records 95,000 to 150,000 clones, roughly 80% of them present only once. The source material was PBMCs. The source is a man aged 50 or older in good health and CMV-seronegative.

There are a few counts of this clone. This chain uses TRBV30 with TRBJ1-1; D is unclear. The CDR3 extends over 12 amino acids. Germline V CDR1 and CDR2: GTSNPN, SVGIG (reference sequence). The germline V and J ends were trimmed by 3 bases and 7 bases, with 12 bases remaining between them. The CDR3 protein is CAWRNLGDEAFF. CDR3 bases: TGTGCCTGGAGGAACCTCGGGGATGAAGCTTTCTTT.

The CDR3 reads CASSPPGYGYTF. The CDR3 region has the DNA TGTGCCAGCAGCCCCCCGGGCTATGGCTACACCTTC. The rearrangement uses TRBV6-5 and TRBJ1-2; D remains ambiguous. Germline assignment: CDR1 MNHEY and CDR2 SVGAGI. The germline V and J ends were trimmed by 6 bases and 4 bases, with 9 bases remaining between them. CDR3 size: 12 residues.

The rearrangement uses TRBV11-2 and TRBJ2-6, with no clear D. The CDR3 spans 15 residues. With 5 bases removed from V and 0 bases from J, the gap between germline ends came to 8 bases. CDR1 is SGHAT, CDR2 FQNNGV, per germline. CDR3 in amino acids: CASSPTASGANVLTF. The CDR3 nucleotides are TGTGCCAGCAGCCCCACAGCCTCTGGGGCCAACGTCCTGACTTTC.

This clone appeared a single time. The chain joins TRBV6-5 to TRBJ1-1; tentatively, D is TRBD1 (6 bases). Trimming took 5 bases from V and 5 from J, leaving 15 bases between them. Germline loops: CDR1 MNHEY, CDR2 SVGAGI. The CDR3 runs 14 residues. The CDR3 region has the DNA TGTGCCAGCAGTGGTGAGGACAGTCGGACTGAAGCTTTCTTT. The encoded protein is CASSGEDSRTEAFF.

The CDR3 DNA reads as TGTGCCAGCAGCCCCAAGGTGGCTGTGACTAGCGGGAGTATCGAGCAGTACTTC. Translating gives CASSPKVAVTSGSIEQYF. The rearrangement joins TRBV7-6 to TRBJ2-7, with 12 bases identical to TRBD2. Germline trimming cut 5 bases from V and 6 bases from J; bases unmatched to any gene: 17. The CDR3 is 18 amino acids. The germline gives CDR1 SGHVS, CDR2 FNYEAQ.

The V gene is TRBV7-2, the J gene TRBJ1-3; D gene ambiguous. V gave up 4 bases and J gave up 0 bases, with 19 bases separating them. The CDR3 loop spans 18 amino acids. Germline V lookup: CDR1 SGHTA, CDR2 FQGNSA. The CDR3 nucleotides read TGTGCCAGCAGCTCCGTCGAAGAGGGATGGTCCTCTGGAAACACCATATATTTT. Residues: CASSSVEEGWSSGNTIYF.

The rearrangement links TRBV28 to TRBJ1-2; weak D call: TRBD1 (5 bases). Germline CDR1 is MDHEN and CDR2 is SYDVKM. This CDR3 contains 13 residues. V lost 6 bases and J 4 bases, leaving 12 bases between the germline ends. CDR3 sequence reads: CASRTSGFYGYTF. Here the CDR3 DNA reads TGTGCCAGCAGGACCTCAGGGTTCTATGGCTACACCTTC.

This chain uses TRBV28 with TRBJ2-7, with 9 bases lining up with TRBD2. After removal of 1 base from V and 5 bases from J, the junction contained 12 bases not matched to a gene. Looked up from germline, CDR1 is MDHEN and CDR2 is SYDVKM. This CDR3 region has 17 residues. In DNA form, the CDR3 reads TGTGCCAGCAGTTTATATCGCGGGAGGGCCCTACGTGACGAGCAGTACTTC. Its translation is CASSLYRGRALRDEQYF.

The chain couples TRBV5-1 to TRBJ2-3; 8 bases fit TRBD1. V was pared by 4 bases and J by 4 bases, with 14 bases of the junction left unmatched. Germline loops: CDR1 SGHRS, CDR2 YFSETQ. The CDR3 has 17 residues. The CDR3 bases are TGCGCCAGCAGCCATGACAGGGGAGACGCCAAGGCAGATACGCAGTATTTT. This gives the protein CASSHDRGDAKADTQYF.